This entry lists 16 T cell receptor beta chains sequenced from one sample in a study of lymphopenia after photon versus proton radiotherapy. Measured with immunoSEQ multiplex PCR; TCRdb has only the in-frame clones, and not every one. The data contain 70,000 or so clones, about nine tenths of them singletons. The source was peripheral blood, collected from a patient treated with photon-based radiotherapy. These receptors all stem from a woman aged 70 to 79 with pancreatic cancer.

The chain uses TRBV9 and TRBJ2-7; 8 positions agree with TRBD2. V dropped 7 bases and J dropped 5; count of bases not matched to a gene: 11. The CDR3 sequence is 14 residues long. Germline-derived CDR1 and CDR2 are SGDLS and YYNGEE. CDR3 DNA sequence: TGTGCCAGCGGGAGGAGCGGGAGAGGGGACGAGCAGTACTTC. This sequence encodes CASGRSGRGDEQYF.

The chain has TRBV28 and TRBJ2-5; D may be TRBD2 (5 bases). V lost 6 bases, J lost 1 base, and 12 bases lay in between. Germline CDR1 and CDR2: MDHEN and SYDVKM. The length of the CDR3 is 14 residues. The CDR3 DNA sequence: TGTGCCAGCAGAGAAGCGGAGACCCAAGAGACCCAGTACTTC. It encodes CASREAETQETQYF. Full variable domain (rest looked up from reference TRBV28 and TRBJ2-5): DVKVTQSSRYLVKRTGEKVFLECVQDMDHENMFWYRQDPGLGLRLIYFSYDVKMKEKGDIPEGYSVSREKKERFSLILESASTNQTSMYLCASREAETQETQYFGPGTRLLVL.

The chain employs TRBV7-3 and TRBJ2-7; 11 bases are shared with TRBD1. CDR3 length: 15 amino acids. J was trimmed by 5 bases and V by 5 bases; bases with no gene match: 8. Germline V gene sequence: CDR1 SGHTA, CDR2 FQGTGA. This CDR3 reads CASSLTGTGGHEQYF. The CDR3 DNA reads as TGTGCCAGCAGCCTCACCGGGACAGGGGGGCACGAGCAGTACTTC.

This rearrangement joins TRBV7-2 to TRBJ2-1, with D possibly TRBD2 on 6 matching bases. The length of the CDR3 is 13 residues. Germline CDR1 and CDR2: SGHTA and FQGNSA. V lost 1 base and J lost 9, with 10 bases in between. This CDR3 reads CASSLVRGGEQFF. CDR3 sequence (DNA): TGTGCCAGCAGCTTAGTAAGGGGAGGTGAGCAGTTCTTC.

This clone was counted once. This chain joins TRBV28 and TRBJ2-3; D possibly corresponds to TRBD1 (6 bases). Trimming removed 2 bases at V and 1 base at J, with 13 bases between. This CDR3 has 16 residues. Germline CDR1 MDHEN, CDR2 SYDVKM. DNA of the CDR3: TGTGCCAGCAGTTTAGATTGGGGGCTGGGCACAGATACGCAGTATTTT. The encoded protein is CASSLDWGLGTDTQYF.

This chain uses TRBV6-1 with TRBJ2-1; a possible D gene is TRBD1 (5 bases). Germline-derived CDR1 and CDR2 are MNHNS and SASEGT. The CDR3 consists of 15 residues. V gave up 1 base and J gave up 8 bases, with 15 bases separating them. The CDR3 sequence is CASSEGSGSLYEQFF. CDR3 coding DNA: TGTGCCAGCAGTGAAGGGTCAGGGTCTTTATATGAGCAGTTCTTC.

V gene TRBV28 combines with J gene TRBJ2-7; TRBD2 agrees at 11 bases. This CDR3 is built from 15 residues. V shed 5 bases, J shed 3 bases, and the junction held 6 bases outside the gene matches. Germline CDR1 MDHEN, CDR2 SYDVKM. CDR3 coding DNA: TGTGCCAGCAGTCTACCAACTAGCGGGGGCTACGAGCAGTACTTC. Its translation: CASSLPTSGGYEQYF. Using reference TRBV28 and TRBJ2-7 for the parts outside the CDR3, the full variable domain is DVKVTQSSRYLVKRTGEKVFLECVQDMDHENMFWYRQDPGLGLRLIYFSYDVKMKEKGDIPEGYSVSREKKERFSLILESASTNQTSMYLCASSLPTSGGYEQYFGPGTRLTVT.

The J gene is TRBJ2-2, the V gene TRBV18; 15 nucleotides align to TRBD2. Unmatched junction bases numbered 11, after V lost 3 bases and J lost 9 bases. Per the germline V gene, CDR1 is KGHSH and CDR2 is LQKENI. CDR3 length: 18 residues. This CDR3 is CASSPRTSGRASRWELFF. The CDR3 DNA reads as TGTGCCAGCTCACCTCGGACTAGCGGGAGGGCCTCGCGCTGGGAGCTGTTTTTT.

The chain links TRBV13 to TRBJ2-5, with D maybe TRBD2 (5 bases). Germline V gene lookup returns CDR1 PRHDT and CDR2 FYEKMQ (reference sequence). The CDR3 is made up of 17 amino acids. Deletions cut 1 base from V and 1 base from J, with 16 bases between. This CDR3 is CASSLEPGSTSQETQYF. The CDR3 coding sequence is TGTGCCAGCAGCTTAGAGCCGGGATCCACTTCCCAAGAGACCCAGTACTTC.

The V call is TRBV19, the J call TRBJ1-5; 7 bases align to TRBD1. Germline values: CDR1 LNHDA, CDR2 SQIVND (reference sequence). With V trimmed by 1 base and J by 2 bases, 5 bases remained unmatched. The CDR3 has 16 amino acids. The CDR3 loop reads CASSIADRVGNQPQHF. DNA of the CDR3: TGTGCCAGTAGTATAGCCGACAGGGTGGGCAATCAGCCCCAGCATTTT.

This rearrangement joins TRBV15 to TRBJ1-4, with D possibly being TRBD1 (5 bases). The CDR3 runs to 15 residues. V was pared by 1 base and J by 8 bases, with 14 bases between. Germline V gene sequence: CDR1 LNHNV, CDR2 YYDKDF (reference sequence). DNA for the CDR3: TGTGCCACCAGCAGAGGGCCAGGGTTGGGCGAAAAACTGTTTTTT. Translation: CATSRGPGLGEKLFF.

The chain employs TRBV19 and TRBJ2-1; the match to TRBD2 covers 9 bases. CDR1 is LNHDA and CDR2 is SQIVND in the germline V gene (reference sequence). The CDR3 is 16 amino acids. J lost 5 bases, V lost 3 bases, and 8 bases had no gene match. In DNA form, the CDR3 reads TGTGCCAGTAGTATCGTTAGCGGGAGTGCGAACAATGAGCAGTTCTTC. Protein sequence: CASSIVSGSANNEQFF.

This clone was detected once. The chain links TRBV2 to TRBJ1-4, with D hard to call. The V end was cut by 1 base, the J end by 0 bases, with 9 bases between. This CDR3 comprises 16 residues. Germline loops: CDR1 SNHLY, CDR2 FYNNEI. CDR3 amino acids: CASSEVRPSTNEKLFF. The CDR3, as DNA: TGTGCCAGCAGTGAAGTCAGGCCCTCAACTAATGAAAAACTGTTTTTT.

The rearrangement uses TRBV19 and TRBJ2-3; 15 nucleotides align to TRBD2. The CDR3 is 19 amino acids. The germline V gene encodes CDR1 LNHDA and CDR2 SQIVND (reference sequence). The V and J ends lost 3 bases and 4 bases, in that order; junction bases with no gene match: 11. The CDR3 reads CASSIGLAGGVGTPDTQYF. CDR3 nucleotides: TGTGCCAGTAGTATCGGACTAGCGGGAGGGGTGGGGACCCCAGATACGCAGTATTTT.

This chain joins TRBV28 and TRBJ2-3; 8 bases are a match to TRBD2. The CDR3 spans 15 residues. Germline CDR1 and CDR2: MDHEN and SYDVKM. The V and J ends lost 2 bases and 3 bases, in that order; junction bases with no gene match: 4. This CDR3 reads CASSLGLAETDTQYF. The CDR3 DNA sequence: TGTGCCAGCAGTTTAGGACTAGCCGAGACAGATACGCAGTATTTT. The full variable domain, completed using reference TRBV28 and TRBJ2-3, is DVKVTQSSRYLVKRTGEKVFLECVQDMDHENMFWYRQDPGLGLRLIYFSYDVKMKEKGDIPEGYSVSREKKERFSLILESASTNQTSMYLCASSLGLAETDTQYFGPGTRLTVL.

The rearrangement links TRBV6-5 to TRBJ2-7, with D possibly matching TRBD2 (6 bases). CDR1 MNHEY and CDR2 SVGAGI come from the germline V gene. The V end was cut by 6 bases, the J end by 0 bases, with 15 bases between. CDR3 length equals 15 residues. CDR3 loop: CASRGGEGSSYEQYF. The CDR3 DNA reads TGTGCCAGCAGGGGAGGCGAGGGTAGCTCCTACGAGCAGTACTTC.